The present entry profiles one T cell receptor (beta chain) with its context. Which antigen it targets is not known. The record has no base qualities; no much larger clone is one base away. The source of the sample is a study of shared clonotypes between healthy human individuals (dated by TCRdb to the early 2020s). Background for the entire study: The cohort included a few men and a couple of women between 18 and 49 years of age. Per donor, three plates each were used for CD4 naive and CD4 memory, two for CD8 naive, and one for CD8 memory. To estimate repertoire size and how much clonotypes are shared between individuals, the study performed deep sequencing of blood TCR repertoires from roughly five healthy adults. Libraries were prepared and TCR repertoires were sequenced by different laboratories using diverse techniques, in order to increase sequencing depth and limit assay-specific biases. Leukapheresis yielded between about 0.85 and 9.5 billion PBMCs per donor. Beyond this particular receptor, the publication reports: Incomplete sequencing was indicated by rarefaction of sorted-subset datasets, despite the large sequencing depth. Pairwise subsampling led to the expectation that sequencing depth would affect the degree of clonotype sharing among donors. Sharing across a handful of donors was observed for 5% to 6.5% of naive CD4, under 4% of naive CD8, 2% to 2.5% of memory CD4, and roughly 0.4% of memory CD8 clonotypes. Naive subsets generally had larger estimated clonotype richness than memory subsets did. The small number of donors limited the genetic and exposure-history diversity represented. Sampling was restricted to blood, and TCR repertoires in tissue are likely to differ from TCR repertoires in blood. Compared with non-shared clonotypes, the clonotypes found in all four sorted-subset donors had higher generation probabilities.

Using the deep immunoSEQ assay, multiplex PCR amplified TCR CDR3 regions from genomic DNA. Extracted genomic DNA from each cell subset was spread evenly across all wells of several immunoSEQ 96-well plates, with each plate serving as a replicate. For sorted subsets, each replicate PCR was loaded with roughly 0.2 ug genomic DNA, equivalent to roughly 30,000 T cell genomes. The purified libraries were quantified using a Qubit 3.0 fluorometer, sized with a Bioanalyzer 2100, and then quantified again using the KAPA Library Quantification kit. A separate single-read 150-cycle Illumina NextSeq 550 flow cell was used to sequence each immunoSEQ 96-well plate. From the authors' description of their analysis: Because the immunoSEQ output included only junctional sequences and no quality scores, the filtering could not be the same as the filtering used for full-length reads. To assign V/J genes and CDR3, sequences were annotated using PyIR, a Python wrapper for IgBLAST v1.9, with IMGT germline references. Reads were filtered out if the reads had weak V/J assignments (E-value above 1e-6), no CDR3, stop codons, out-of-frame junctions, or ambiguous translated residues. A V3J clonotype was defined by an identical inferred V gene, J gene, and CDR3 amino acid sequence. Percentage overlap between repertoires was computed as shared unique clonotypes divided by the size of the smaller repertoire. Repertoire richness was assessed with RTK rarefaction, the Chao1 estimator, and Recon v2.1 estimates of unobserved clonotypes. For all TCRbeta clonotypes obtained by the gDNA method from several donors, generation probabilities were computed with OLGA. TCRdb's version of the immuneACCESS table is confined to in-frame rearrangements and falls short of the full clone set. An unresolved V gene accounts for under half of the shortfall where checked; the remainder is of unknown origin. That table is the source of V, J and clone size, and D and trimming were worked out from the DNA. The sample contains 600,000 or so clones, about 98% of them found a single time. The top ten clonotypes cover 0.3% to 0.35% of the sample.

Taken from cysteine to phenylalanine, the CDR3 has 19 residues. The read is trimmed to its CDR3 DNA, 57 bases read in frame from base 1. The V end gives up 5 bases and the J end 0 bases, leaving 11 bases in the junction not matched to a gene. For CDR1 and CDR2, the germline V gene lists SGHDT and YYEEEE. For the CD8 naive samples, CD45RO-negative cells were positively selected for CCR7, yielding a CD45RA+CCR7+ population from which TemRA cells were excluded. Healthy HIV-negative adults with no recently reported acute infections or vaccinations were included as donors. Every donor was a Caucasian adult residing in Nashville, Tennessee, USA. Blood was obtained by leukapheresis, after which PBMCs were separated by Ficoll-Histopaque density gradient centrifugation and cryopreserved in liquid nitrogen vapor phase. Purity and quantity of every magnetically sorted T cell population were checked by analytical flow cytometry. From each sorted fraction, genomic DNA was isolated and quantified by UV absorbance on a Nanodrop 2000c.

The TCR originated in a man aged 30 to 45 in good health. The V gene is TRBV5-6 and the J gene is TRBJ2-5; 15 central nucleotides agree with TRBD2. Sequenced sample: naive CD8+ T cells sorted from blood. Taken with the paper, the label for cell subset or site translates to: CD45RA+CCR7+. The DNA reads as follows: TGTGCCAGCAGAGAAGGACTAGCGGGAGGGCTATCGTACCAAGAGACCCAGTACTTC. The translation is CASREGLAGGLSYQETQYF.